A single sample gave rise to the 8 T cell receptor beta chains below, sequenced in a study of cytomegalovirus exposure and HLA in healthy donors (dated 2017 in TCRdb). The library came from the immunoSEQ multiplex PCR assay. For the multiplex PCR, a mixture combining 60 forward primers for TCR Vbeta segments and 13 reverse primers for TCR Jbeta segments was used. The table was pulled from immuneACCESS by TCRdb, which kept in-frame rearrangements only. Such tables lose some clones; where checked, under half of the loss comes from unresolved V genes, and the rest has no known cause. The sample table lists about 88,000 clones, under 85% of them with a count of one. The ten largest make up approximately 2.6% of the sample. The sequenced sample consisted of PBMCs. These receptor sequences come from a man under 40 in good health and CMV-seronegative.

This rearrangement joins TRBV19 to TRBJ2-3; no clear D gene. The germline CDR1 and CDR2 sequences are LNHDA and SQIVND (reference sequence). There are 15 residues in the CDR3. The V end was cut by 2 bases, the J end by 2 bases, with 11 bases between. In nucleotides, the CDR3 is TGTGCCAGTAGTATACTAAATAGAGCCACAGATACGCAGTATTTT. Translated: CASSILNRATDTQYF.

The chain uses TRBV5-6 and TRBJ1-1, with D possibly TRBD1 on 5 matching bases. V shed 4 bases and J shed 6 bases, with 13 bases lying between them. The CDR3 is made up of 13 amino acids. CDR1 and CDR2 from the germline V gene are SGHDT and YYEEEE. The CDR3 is CASSRDRYPEAFF. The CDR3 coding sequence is TGTGCCAGCAGCCGAGACAGATACCCTGAAGCTTTCTTT.

CDR3 bases: TGTGCCAGCAGCGCCTCCTCTAGCGGGGGGCGGGATACGCAGTATTTT. This translates into CASSASSSGGRDTQYF. The chain carries TRBV9 and TRBJ2-3, with 11 bases identical to TRBD2. With 3 bases clipped from V and 6 bases from J, the junction kept 9 bases outside the gene matches. CDR1 is SGDLS, CDR2 YYNGEE, per germline. The CDR3 has 16 amino acids.

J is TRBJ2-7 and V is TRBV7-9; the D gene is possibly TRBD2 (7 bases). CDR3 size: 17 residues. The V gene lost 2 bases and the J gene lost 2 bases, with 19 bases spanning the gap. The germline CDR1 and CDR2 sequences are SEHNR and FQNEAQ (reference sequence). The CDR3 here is CASSLYPGGGFAYEQYF. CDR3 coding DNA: TGTGCCAGCAGCTTATACCCTGGCGGGGGCTTCGCCTACGAGCAGTACTTC.

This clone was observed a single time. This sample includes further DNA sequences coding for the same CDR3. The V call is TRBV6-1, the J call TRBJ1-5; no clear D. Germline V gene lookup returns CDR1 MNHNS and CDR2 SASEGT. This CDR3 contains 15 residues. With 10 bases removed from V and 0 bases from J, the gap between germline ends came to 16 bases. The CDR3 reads CAIREGDYSNQPQHF. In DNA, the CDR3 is TGTGCCATACGGGAGGGCGATTATAGCAATCAGCCCCAGCATTTT.

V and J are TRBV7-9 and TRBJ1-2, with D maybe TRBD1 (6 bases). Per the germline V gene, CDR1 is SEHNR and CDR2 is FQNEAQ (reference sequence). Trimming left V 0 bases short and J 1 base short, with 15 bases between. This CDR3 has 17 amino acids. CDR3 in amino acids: CASSLALGPGHNYGYTF. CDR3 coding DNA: TGTGCCAGCAGCTTAGCGCTAGGTCCGGGACATAACTATGGCTACACCTTC.

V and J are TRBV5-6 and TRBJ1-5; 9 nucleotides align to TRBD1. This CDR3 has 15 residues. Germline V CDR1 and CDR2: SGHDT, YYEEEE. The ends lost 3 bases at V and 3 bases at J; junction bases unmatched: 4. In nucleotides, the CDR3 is TGTGCCAGCAGCTATCGGACAGGGGACAATCAGCCCCAGCATTTT. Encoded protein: CASSYRTGDNQPQHF.

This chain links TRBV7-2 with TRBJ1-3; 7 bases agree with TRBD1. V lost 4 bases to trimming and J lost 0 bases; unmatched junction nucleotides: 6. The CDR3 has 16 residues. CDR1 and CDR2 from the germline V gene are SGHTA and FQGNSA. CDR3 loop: CASSSPAGGSGNTIYF. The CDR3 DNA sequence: TGTGCCAGCAGCTCACCAGCAGGGGGCTCTGGAAACACCATATATTTT.